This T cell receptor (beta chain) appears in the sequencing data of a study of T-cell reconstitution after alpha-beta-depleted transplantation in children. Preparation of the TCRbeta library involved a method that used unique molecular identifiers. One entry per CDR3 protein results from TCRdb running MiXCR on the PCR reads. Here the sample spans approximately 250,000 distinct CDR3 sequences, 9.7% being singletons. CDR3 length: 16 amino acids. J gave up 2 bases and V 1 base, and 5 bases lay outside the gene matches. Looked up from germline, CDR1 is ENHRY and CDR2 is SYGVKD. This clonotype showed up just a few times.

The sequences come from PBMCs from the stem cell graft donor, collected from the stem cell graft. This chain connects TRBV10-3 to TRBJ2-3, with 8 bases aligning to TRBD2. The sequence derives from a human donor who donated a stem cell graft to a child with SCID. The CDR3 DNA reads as TGTGCCATCAGTGAGTTTACTAGCGGATCCACAGATACGCAGTATTTT. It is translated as CAISEFTSGSTDTQYF.